Shown below are 20 T cell receptor beta chains from a single sample sequenced in a study of T cells in Graves' hyperthyroidism and ophthalmopathy. There were TCR beta CDR3 regions amplified from RNA transcripts. When the TCR CDR3 underwent first-round RT-PCR, the HTBI primer set was used. TCRdb re-called the multiplex PCR reads through MiXCR, storing one row per CDR3 protein. The table has about 380,000 distinct CDR3 sequences, around 13% seen once; the top ten hold 15% to 20%. The material sequenced was blood. These receptors were taken from a woman aged 25 to 39 with Graves' ophthalmopathy.

This clonotype was detected many times. This chain connects TRBV2 to TRBJ2-2; D possibly corresponds to TRBD1 (6 bases). V was shortened by 8 bases and J by 2 bases, with 15 bases between the two germline ends. Looked up from germline, CDR1 is SNHLY and CDR2 is FYNNEI. This CDR3 has 15 residues. Written as DNA, the CDR3 is TGTGCCAGCCAAAAAGACAGGCTTAACACCGGGGAGCTGTTTTTT. Translation: CASQKDRLNTGELFF.

The J gene is TRBJ2-1, the V gene TRBV7-8, with 9 nucleotides matching TRBD2. The germline CDR1 and CDR2 sequences are SGHVS and FQNEAQ. Losses at the gene ends were 5 bases for V and 5 bases for J; bases not matched to a gene: 7. This CDR3 contains 15 residues. In DNA, the CDR3 is TGTGCCAGCAGCATACCGGGACTAGCAGACAATGAGCAGTTCTTC. This encodes CASSIPGLADNEQFF.

This chain connects TRBV10-3 to TRBJ2-2; tentative D call: TRBD1 (5 bases). Germline values: CDR1 ENHRY, CDR2 SYGVKD. The germline V and J ends were trimmed by 7 bases and 0 bases, with 9 bases remaining between them. This CDR3 is 14 amino acids long. The CDR3 DNA follows: TGTGCCATCAAAGCAGGGACGAACACCGGGGAGCTGTTTTTT. Protein product: CAIKAGTNTGELFF.

Worth noting for this clonotype: This may be a read error, as it is one base from a much larger clone. The V gene is TRBV18, the J gene TRBJ1-3; possibly TRBD1 for D (6 bases). The CDR3 is made up of 15 amino acids. V lost 4 bases and J lost 1, with 11 bases in between. Germline V gives CDR1 KGHSH, CDR2 LQKENI. The CDR3 loop is CASSRRGGSGNTIYF. In DNA, the CDR3 is TGTGCCAGCTCACGAAGAGGGGGTTCTGGAAACACCATATATTTT.

This clonotype was observed many times. V and J are TRBV11-2 and TRBJ2-2; 9 bases fit TRBD1. The CDR3 length is 16 residues. Germline V lookup: CDR1 SGHAT, CDR2 FQNNGV. The junction had 9 bases not matched to a gene; V was cut back by 5 bases and J by 5 bases. The CDR3: CASSPTDRGGTGELFF. The CDR3 DNA reads as TGTGCCAGCAGCCCCACGGACAGGGGAGGAACCGGGGAGCTGTTTTTT.

At least ten counts were recorded for this clonotype. This chain links TRBV15 with TRBJ2-3; D may be TRBD2 (5 bases). Germline assignment: CDR1 LNHNV and CDR2 YYDKDF (reference sequence). Trimming took off 4 bases at V and 7 bases at J, with 9 bases between the two ends. This CDR3 spans 12 amino acids. The CDR3 loop is CATSTTRYTQYF. CDR3 DNA: TGTGCCACCAGCACTACTAGATATACGCAGTATTTT.

This clonotype was seen at least ten times. J is TRBJ2-7 and V is TRBV20-1, with TRBD1 matching over 9 bases. The germline V gene has CDR1 DFQATT and CDR2 SNEGSKA (reference sequence). J was trimmed by 5 bases and V by 6 bases; bases with no gene match: 11. The CDR3 sequence is 14 residues long. The CDR3 DNA reads as TGCAGTGCAAACACAGGGGGCGTTAAGGACGAGCAGTACTTC. Translation: CSANTGGVKDEQYF.

This clonotype was picked up many times. J is TRBJ1-1 and V is TRBV6-1; D unclear. Germline V gene data show CDR1 as MNHNS and CDR2 as SASEGT. The CDR3 loop spans 13 amino acids. Trimming shortened V by 8 bases and J by 1 base, and 11 bases separated the two germline ends. DNA for the CDR3: TGTGCCAGCCGGTGGAGGGAGAACACTGAAGCTTTCTTT. Translation gives CASRWRENTEAFF.

This clonotype has at least ten counts. This sequence joins TRBV7-8 and TRBJ2-5; tentative D call: TRBD1 (6 bases). Germline values: CDR1 SGHVS, CDR2 FQNEAQ. This CDR3 comprises 14 residues. Trimming removed 1 base from V and 5 bases from J, with 11 bases in between. The CDR3 nucleotides read TGTGCCAGCAGCTTAGTCTCAGGGGACGAGACCCAGTACTTC. Its protein product is CASSLVSGDETQYF.

Ten or more counts support this clonotype. This rearrangement joins TRBV18 to TRBJ2-1; 9 nucleotides agree with TRBD2. CDR1 KGHSH and CDR2 LQKENI come from the germline V gene. Losses at the gene ends were 3 bases for V and 0 bases for J; bases not matched to a gene: 6. CDR3 size: 17 residues. The CDR3 DNA follows: TGTGCCAGCTCACCCCTTAGCGGGGGCTACTCCTACAATGAGCAGTTCTTC. Its translation: CASSPLSGGYSYNEQFF.

This clonotype was counted ten times or more. The V call is TRBV2, the J call TRBJ2-5; 11 bases line up with TRBD2. Germline V gene lookup returns CDR1 SNHLY and CDR2 FYNNEI. Trimming cost V 2 bases and J 4 bases; bases outside gene matches: 3. This CDR3 is 15 amino acids long. The CDR3, as DNA: TGTGCCAGCAGTGAAACTAGCGGGGGCGGAGAGACCCAGTACTTC. Residues: CASSETSGGGETQYF.

The chain couples TRBV27 to TRBJ2-1, with D maybe TRBD1 (7 bases). Deletions cut 0 bases from V and 10 bases from J, with 13 bases between. This CDR3 comprises 14 residues. Germline CDR1 MNHEY, CDR2 SMNVEV (reference sequence). The CDR3 DNA reads TGTGCCAGCAGTTTATCAGGAGGGGGCAGGGAGCAGTTCTTC. Protein sequence: CASSLSGGGREQFF.

This rearrangement joins TRBV12-3 or TRBV12-4 to TRBJ1-5, with D hard to call. Trimming took off 7 bases at V and 1 base at J, with 5 bases between the two ends. The CDR3 extends over 12 amino acids. The CDR3 coding sequence is TGTGCCAGCACCCTAAGCAATCAGCCCCAGCATTTT. It is translated as CASTLSNQPQHF.

As for this clonotype: A much larger clone lies a single base off, so this may be a read error. The chain uses TRBV27 and TRBJ1-1; the D gene is possibly TRBD1 (5 bases). The V end lost 3 bases, the J end lost 3 bases, and 11 bases lay between the germline ends. In germline, CDR1 is MNHEY, CDR2 SMNVEV (reference sequence). The CDR3 has 14 residues. The CDR3 DNA follows: TGTGCCAGCAGTTTGTTTTCGGGGGACACTGAAGCTTTCTTT. Protein sequence: CASSLFSGDTEAFF.

This clonotype has at least ten counts. The chain links TRBV30 to TRBJ2-7; D remains ambiguous. CDR3 length: 11 amino acids. Germline CDR1 is GTSNPN and CDR2 is SVGIG (reference sequence). V was cut by 6 bases and J by 6 bases, with 12 bases left in between. This CDR3 reads CACGKAGEQYF. The CDR3 DNA is TGTGCCTGTGGGAAGGCTGGCGAGCAGTACTTC.

The chain carries TRBV20-1 and TRBJ1-1; TRBD1 is a possible D gene (5 bases). The CDR3 is 15 amino acids. Trimming took off 0 bases at V and 1 base at J, with 12 bases between the two ends. Germline V gene lookup returns CDR1 DFQATT and CDR2 SNEGSKA (reference sequence). The CDR3 loop reads CSARDRDGTNTEAFF. CDR3 in DNA: TGCAGTGCTAGAGATAGGGACGGAACGAACACTGAAGCTTTCTTT.

Ten or more counts support this clonotype. This sequence joins TRBV6-1 and TRBJ2-2, with D possibly being TRBD1 (5 bases). Germline lookup yields CDR1 MNHNS and CDR2 SASEGT. The CDR3 runs 18 residues. V was pared by 5 bases and J by 1 base, with 20 bases between. The CDR3 nucleotides are TGTGCCAGCAGTTCCCGAACTGATGGGGCCCTGAACACCGGGGAGCTGTTTTTT. Its translation: CASSSRTDGALNTGELFF.

This clonotype showed up many times. The chain links TRBV20-1 to TRBJ2-2, with 7 bases aligning to TRBD1. The CDR3 consists of 14 residues. Germline trimming cut 3 bases from V and 1 base from J; bases unmatched to any gene: 2. CDR1 is DFQATT, CDR2 SNEGSKA, per germline (reference sequence). The CDR3 DNA is TGCAGTGCTAGGGACAGGCAGAACACCGGGGAGCTGTTTTTT. Encoded protein: CSARDRQNTGELFF.

J is TRBJ1-1 and V is TRBV7-9; 11 nucleotides align to TRBD1. The CDR3 extends over 15 amino acids. CDR1 is SEHNR, CDR2 FQNEAQ, per germline (reference sequence). Trimming cost V 10 bases and J 0 bases; bases outside gene matches: 7. CDR3 sequence (DNA): TGTGCCATACCGGGACAGGGGGTTATGAACACTGAAGCTTTCTTT. As protein: CAIPGQGVMNTEAFF.

The chain links TRBV5-1 to TRBJ1-4, with a possible D match to TRBD1 (5 bases). Trimming shortened V by 4 bases and J by 11 bases, and 15 bases separated the two germline ends. Germline lookup yields CDR1 SGHRS and CDR2 YFSETQ. The CDR3 runs to 13 residues. CDR3 DNA sequence: TGCGCCAGCAGCGGGGAGGGGACCGATAAACTGTTTTTT. Protein: CASSGEGTDKLFF.